These T cell receptor beta chains were read from a single sample in a study of cytomegalovirus exposure and HLA in healthy donors. The data were produced by immunoSEQ multiplex PCR, yet TCRdb's version contains in-frame clones alone and is incomplete. This repertoire comprises roughly 73,000 clones; its ten largest clones make up about 13%. Sequenced input: PBMCs. These receptors all come from a man between 50 and 59 years old in good health and CMV-seropositive. CDR3s include the opening cysteine and the closing phenylalanine or tryptophan. The order of the fields is V gene, J gene, CDR3 protein.

TRBV5-4	TRBJ2-2	CASSLDRENTGELFF
TRBV4-2	TRBJ2-3	CASSQDRGQRTQYF
TRBV6-5	TRBJ1-1	CASSYPADGGKAFF
TRBV18	TRBJ1-4	CASSPTTGLGTLEKLFF
TRBV27	TRBJ1-1	CASSLSTQGPEAFF
TRBV18	TRBJ2-1	CASSRGRGIGGTHNEQFF
TRBV7-3	TRBJ2-3	CASSLGGGEDTQYF
TRBV19	TRBJ2-3	CASSSLAGGADTQYF
TRBV19	TRBJ2-2	CASSSGTGELFF
TRBV29-1	TRBJ2-4	CSVEVGRSQNIQYF
TRBV5-1	TRBJ1-2	CASSSAGVVGGYTF
TRBV30	TRBJ1-3	CAWSVGGRSGNTIYF
TRBV19	TRBJ2-1	CASSRGVTRGEQFF
TRBV10-3	TRBJ1-1	CAISVTGLNTEAFF
TRBV18	TRBJ2-6	CASSPGGAGANVLTF
TRBV2	TRBJ2-1	CASSVGENEQFF
TRBV9	TRBJ1-4	CASSETHTGEKLFF
TRBV11-2	TRBJ2-5	CASSAYRVQETQYF
TRBV7-2	TRBJ1-2	CASSPQAPFYGYTF
TRBV30	TRBJ1-1	CAWITIEEAFF
TRBV5-1	TRBJ1-5	CASSVDSSNQPQHF
TRBV9	TRBJ1-3	CASSPEQGLAIYF
TRBV6-1	TRBJ1-1	CASKSDRVNTEAFF